A selection of T cell receptor beta chains follows, all from one sample in a study of T cells in Graves' hyperthyroidism and ophthalmopathy. Via MiXCR, TCRdb re-called the multiplex PCR reads, giving one row per CDR3 protein. There are over 300,000 distinct CDR3 sequences in the sample; around 14% occur only once, and about 11% lies in the top ten. The sample was blood. These receptors all come from a woman aged 55-70 years with Graves' hyperthyroidism. The CDR3 runs from the conserved cysteine through the conserved F or W. Fields, in order: CDR3 length, clone size, V gene, J gene, D gene, CDR3 protein, CDR3 DNA. A D gene is named only where the DNA matches it firmly. Size values are once, few and many counts, or a class for expanded clones, and some rows have none.

>13|many|TRBV29-1|TRBJ1-1|.
CSVGQNLNTEAFF
TGCAGCGTTGGACAGAACTTGAACACTGAAGCTTTCTTT
>13|many|TRBV7-8|TRBJ1-1|.
CASSLVGSSEAFF
TGTGCCAGCAGCTTAGTGGGCAGCTCTGAAGCTTTCTTT
>13|many|TRBV20-1|TRBJ1-1|.
CSASRTVGTEAFF
TGCAGTGCTAGTCGTACCGTGGGCACTGAAGCTTTCTTT
>16|.|TRBV15|TRBJ1-6|.
CATSRGGGERRSPLHF
TGTGCCACCAGCAGAGGCGGGGGGGAAAGGAGATCACCCCTCCACTTT
>15|many|TRBV30|TRBJ2-3|TRBD2
CAWKLAGGGTDTQYF
TGTGCCTGGAAACTAGCGGGAGGAGGGACAGATACGCAGTATTTT
>14|many|TRBV6-6|TRBJ1-1|.
CASSYVEGSTEAFF
TGTGCCAGCAGTTACGTGGAGGGGAGCACTGAAGCTTTCTTT
>12|.|TRBV12-5|TRBJ2-5|.
CASGGSVSTQYF
TGTGCTAGTGGAGGTAGCGTCAGTACCCAGTACTTC
>13|few|TRBV29-1|TRBJ2-7|TRBD1
CSVGVRAGGEQYF
TGCAGCGTTGGAGTCAGGGCAGGGGGCGAGCAGTACTTC
>15|many|TRBV11-2|TRBJ2-3|.
CASSPPYGARDTQYF
TGTGCCAGCAGCCCGCCGTACGGGGCCCGTGATACGCAGTATTTT
>14|.|TRBV5-1|TRBJ1-3|.
CASSSGTPGNTIYF
TGCGCCAGCAGCTCGGGGACACCCGGAAACACCATATATTTT
>16|.|TRBV7-9|TRBJ2-3|TRBD2
CSSSLTASGYTDTQYF
TGTTCCAGCAGCTTAACGGCTAGCGGTTACACAGATACGCAGTATTTT
>17|many|TRBV24-1|TRBJ2-1|TRBD1
CATSDTRTGGITNEQFF
TGTGCCACCAGTGATACCCGAACAGGGGGGATAACGAATGAGCAGTTCTTC
>14|.|TRBV3-1|TRBJ1-2|.
CASSQVRGVEGYTF
TGTGCCAGCAGCCAAGTGAGAGGGGTCGAAGGCTACACCTTC
>15|once|TRBV7-9|TRBJ2-3|.
CASSLRLVGDDTQYF
TGTGCCAGCAGCTTGCGGCTGGTGGGGGACGATACGCAGTATTTT
>14|many|TRBV28|TRBJ2-7|TRBD1
CASSLGQGGNEQYF
TGTGCCAGCAGTTTGGGACAGGGGGGCAACGAGCAGTACTTC